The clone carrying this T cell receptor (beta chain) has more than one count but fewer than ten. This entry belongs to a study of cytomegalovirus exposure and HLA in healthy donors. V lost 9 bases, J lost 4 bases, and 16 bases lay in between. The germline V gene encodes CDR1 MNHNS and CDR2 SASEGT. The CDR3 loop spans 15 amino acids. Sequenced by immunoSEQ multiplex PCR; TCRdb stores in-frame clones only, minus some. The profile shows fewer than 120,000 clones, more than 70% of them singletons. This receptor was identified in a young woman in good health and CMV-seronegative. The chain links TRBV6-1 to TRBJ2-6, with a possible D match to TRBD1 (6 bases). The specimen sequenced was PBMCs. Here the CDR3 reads CASGSLTGGANVLTF. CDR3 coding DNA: TGTGCCAGTGGGTCCCTAACAGGGGGGGCCAACGTCCTGACTTTC.